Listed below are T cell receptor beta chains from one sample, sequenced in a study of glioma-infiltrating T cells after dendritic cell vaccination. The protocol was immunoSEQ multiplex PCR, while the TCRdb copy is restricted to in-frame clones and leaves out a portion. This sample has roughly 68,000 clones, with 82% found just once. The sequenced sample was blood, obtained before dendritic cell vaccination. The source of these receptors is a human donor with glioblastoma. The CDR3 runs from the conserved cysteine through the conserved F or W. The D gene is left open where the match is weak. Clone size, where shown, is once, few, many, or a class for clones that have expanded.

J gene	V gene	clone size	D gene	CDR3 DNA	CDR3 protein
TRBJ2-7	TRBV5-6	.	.	TGTGCCAGCAGCTTGCGGGTCTCCTACGAGCAGTACTTC	CASSLRVSYEQYF
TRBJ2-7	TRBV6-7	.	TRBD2	TGTGCCAGCAGTTACTCGATAGGACCGCGCGACCCGGGACTAGGTTCCTACGAGCAGTACTTC	CASSYSIGPRDPGLGSYEQYF
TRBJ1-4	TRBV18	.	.	TGTGCCAGCTCACCGGGCGCCCTTGCAACTAATGAAAAACTGTTTTTT	CASSPGALATNEKLFF
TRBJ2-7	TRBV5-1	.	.	TGCGCCAGCAGCTTCGATAGCGGCCGGGTGGGGTACGAGCAGTACTTC	CASSFDSGRVGYEQYF
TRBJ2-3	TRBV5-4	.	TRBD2	TGTGCCAGCAGCAGAAAGGGACTAGCGGGGGGTGATACGCAGTATTTT	CASSRKGLAGGDTQYF
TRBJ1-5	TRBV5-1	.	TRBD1	TGCGCCAGCAGCTTGGGACAGGGGCGGGATCAGCCCCAGCATTTT	CASSLGQGRDQPQHF
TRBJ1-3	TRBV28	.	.	TGTGCCAGCAGCAGAGGGACTTTCTCTGGAAACACCATATATTTT	CASSRGTFSGNTIYF
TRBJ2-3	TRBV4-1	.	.	TGCGCCAGCAGCCAGGGTAGCGGCCCTGGGCCGTATTTT	CASSQGSGPGPYF
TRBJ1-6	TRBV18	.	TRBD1	TGTGCCAGCTCCTGGACGGGACAGGCAAATTCACCCCTCCACTTT	CASSWTGQANSPLHF
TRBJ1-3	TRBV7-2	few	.	TGTGCCAGCAGCTTATTAGCCCCCAAAAACACCATATATTTT	CASSLLAPKNTIYF
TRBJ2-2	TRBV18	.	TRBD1	TGTGCCAGCTCACCGGGACAGGGCTTCACCGGGGAGCTGTTTTTT	CASSPGQGFTGELFF
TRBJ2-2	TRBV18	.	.	TGTGCCAGCTCATTTGGGTCTGAGGCAGCGGCCGGGGAGCTGTTTTTT	CASSFGSEAAAGELFF
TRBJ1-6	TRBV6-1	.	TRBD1	TGTGCCAGCAGTGAAAAGGACAGGGCCAACTCACCCCTCCACTTT	CASSEKDRANSPLHF
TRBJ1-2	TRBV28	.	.	TGTGCCAGCAGTTTCCCAGGGGAAAACTATGGCTACACCTTC	CASSFPGENYGYTF
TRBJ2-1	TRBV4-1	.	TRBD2	TGCGCCAGCAGCCCCTATGTAGCTAGCGGGGGTTCCTCCTACAATGAGCAGTTCTTC	CASSPYVASGGSSYNEQFF
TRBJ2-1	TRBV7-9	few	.	TGTGCCAGCAGCCAATCGGGTTATGAGCAGTTCTTC	CASSQSGYEQFF
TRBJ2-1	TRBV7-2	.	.	TGTGCCAGCAGCCCCATTTCCAGCAGGGGTTTGGGTGAGCAGTTCTTC	CASSPISSRGLGEQFF
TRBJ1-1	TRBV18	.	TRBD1	TGTGCCAGCCCATTTCGGAAGACAGGGACTGAAGCTTTCTTT	CASPFRKTGTEAFF
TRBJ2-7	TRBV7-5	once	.	TGTGCCAGAAGCTTAGCCGAGTCGGACAGTGGGAACTACGAGCAGTACTTC	CARSLAESDSGNYEQYF
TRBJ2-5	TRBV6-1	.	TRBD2	TGTGCCAGTGGAGAGCGGGGCACCCCCGGGACCCAGTACTTC	CASGERGTPGTQYF
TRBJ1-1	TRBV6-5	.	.	TGTGCCAGCAGTTACTCCCGAAGGGGCCCGAACACTGAAGCTTTCTTT	CASSYSRRGPNTEAFF
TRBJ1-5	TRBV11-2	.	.	TGTGCCAGCAGCTTAGGCCTACAGAGCAATCAGCCCCAGCATTTT	CASSLGLQSNQPQHF
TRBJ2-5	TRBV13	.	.	TGTGCCAGCAGCTCCTGGGACTACCAAGAGACCCAGTACTTC	CASSSWDYQETQYF
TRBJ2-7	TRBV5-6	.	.	TGTGCCAGCAGCTTGCGGGTCTCCTACGAGCAGTACTTC	CASSLRVSYEQYF
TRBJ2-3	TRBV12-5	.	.	TGTGCTAGTGGTTTGAGTCACCCCTATACCGATACGCAGTATTTT	CASGLSHPYTDTQYF
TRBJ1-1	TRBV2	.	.	TGTGCCAGCAGTGGAGGCGGGACTAACACTGAAGCTTTCTTT	CASSGGGTNTEAFF
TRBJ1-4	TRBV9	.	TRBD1	TGTGCCAGCAGCGTAGGAAGTGGACAGGGATTGTTTTTT	CASSVGSGQGLFF
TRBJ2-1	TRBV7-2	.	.	TGTGCCAGCAGCCCGCCCAGCAATGAGCAGTTCTTC	CASSPPSNEQFF
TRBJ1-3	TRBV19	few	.	TGTGCCAGTTCCACAGGGAGCCCTGGAAACACCATATATTTT	CASSTGSPGNTIYF
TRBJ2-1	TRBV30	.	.	TGTGCCTGGAAGACAGACCACAATGATGAGCAGTTCTTC	CAWKTDHNDEQFF
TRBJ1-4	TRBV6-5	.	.	TGTGCCAGCAGTTACTCGACGGGGGGAAAACTGTTTTTT	CASSYSTGGKLFF
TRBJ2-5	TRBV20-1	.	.	TGCAGTGCGAGGGCGTGGGAGACCCAGTACTTC	CSARAWETQYF
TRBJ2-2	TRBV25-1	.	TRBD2	TGTGCCAGCAGGGGCGGGGGGCTTAGCGGGGAGCTGTTTTTT	CASRGGGLSGELFF
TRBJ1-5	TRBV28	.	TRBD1	TGTGCCAGCAACCAGGACAGGCCGTTACAGCCCCAGCATTTT	CASNQDRPLQPQHF
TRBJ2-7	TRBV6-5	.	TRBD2	TGTGCCAGTCGTTCGGTAGCGGGGGACGAGCAGTACTTC	CASRSVAGDEQYF
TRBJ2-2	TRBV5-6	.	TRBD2	TGTGCCAGCAGCTTCACCGGGACTAGAGGCGGGGAGCTGTTTTTT	CASSFTGTRGGELFF
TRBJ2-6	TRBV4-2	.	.	TGTGCCAGCAGCCAAGGTAGGGGCTGGGCCAACGTCCTGACTTTC	CASSQGRGWANVLTF